Below are 24 T cell receptor beta chains sequenced from a single sample in a study of blood T cells in healthy people across ages. A J-beta primer mix and a sample-barcoded 5' primer were used in a second PCR of about 6 to 12 cycles. TCRdb analysed the 5' RACE reads with MiXCR anew, one entry per CDR3 protein. Of some 290,000 distinct CDR3 sequences in the sample, roughly 27% are singletons; the top ten hold 29%. The sample comprised blood. These receptors were taken from a woman aged 70-85 years in good health.

V is TRBV7-9 and J is TRBJ1-1; D gene uncertain. CDR3 length: 12 amino acids. The V gene lost 4 bases and the J gene lost 5 bases, with 8 bases spanning the gap. Germline V lookup: CDR1 SEHNR, CDR2 FQNEAQ (reference sequence). The CDR3 protein is CASSSIQTEAFF. CDR3 nucleotides: TGTGCCAGCAGCTCAATACAAACTGAAGCTTTCTTT.

In the case of this clonotype: Mismatch with germline at one junction end may stem from a read error. The chain is built from TRBV5-1 and TRBJ2-6, with 7 bases fitting TRBD1. The V gene's germline CDR1 is SGHRS and CDR2 YFSETQ. The CDR3 contains 15 residues. Written as DNA, the CDR3 is TGCGCCAGCAGCTTGACAGGGGCTGGGGCCAACGGCCTGACTTTC. Its translation: CASSLTGAGANGLTF.

The genes are TRBV5-8 and TRBJ2-5, with D possibly matching TRBD2 (7 bases). The germline gives CDR1 SGHTS, CDR2 YDEGEE. V gave up 4 bases and J gave up 8 bases, with 12 bases separating them. The CDR3 has 12 residues. Here the CDR3 DNA reads TGTGCCAGCAGCGCCGGGGGGCGAACCCAGTACTTC. Translating gives CASSAGGRTQYF.

This clonotype came up a few times. The chain joins TRBV12-3 or TRBV12-4 to TRBJ2-2; possible D gene TRBD1, 6 bases. V was trimmed by 7 bases and J by 8 bases, leaving 14 bases between them. The CDR3 has 13 amino acids. The CDR3 spells CASTPGEPGELFF. CDR3 nucleotides: TGTGCCAGCACCCCAGGGGAGCCGGGGGAGCTGTTTTTT.

This clonotype was counted at least ten times. The chain joins TRBV25-1 to TRBJ2-3, with 7 bases fitting TRBD1. Per germline, CDR1 MGHDK and CDR2 SYGVNS. Trimming removed 2 bases from V and 1 base from J; junction bases left unmatched: 3. The CDR3 extends over 15 amino acids. CDR3 DNA sequence: TGTGCCAGCAGTGAACCGGGACAGCGCACAGATACGCAGTATTTT. Its protein product is CASSEPGQRTDTQYF. Together with reference TRBV25-1 and TRBJ2-3, the CDR3 gives the full variable domain: EADIYQTPRYLVIGTGKKITLECSQTMGHDKMYWYQQDPGMELHLIHYSYGVNSTEKGDLSSESTVSRIRTEHFPLTLESARPSHTSQYLCASSEPGQRTDTQYFGPGTRLTVL.

J is TRBJ1-6 and V is TRBV9, with a weak D call TRBD1 (5 bases). The CDR3 loop spans 13 amino acids. The germline CDR1 and CDR2 sequences are SGDLS and YYNGEE. V was trimmed by 0 bases and J by 7 bases, leaving 5 bases between them. The CDR3 sequence: CASSVGGNSPLHF. CDR3 DNA sequence: TGTGCCAGCAGCGTAGGGGGGAATTCACCCCTCCACTTT. Full variable domain (outside the CDR3, taken from reference TRBV9 and TRBJ1-6): DSGVTQTPKHLITATGQRVTLRCSPRSGDLSVYWYQQSLDQGLQFLIQYYNGEERAKGNILERFSAQQFPDLHSELNLSSLELGDSALYFCASSVGGNSPLHFGNGTRLTVT.

This clonotype has more than one count but fewer than ten. The V call is TRBV5-1, the J call TRBJ1-1, with D possibly being TRBD1 (5 bases). The CDR3 sequence is 15 residues long. V gave up 1 base and J gave up 5 bases, with 15 bases separating them. Germline V gene lookup returns CDR1 SGHRS and CDR2 YFSETQ. CDR3 residues: CASSLSPTRGTEAFF. CDR3 in DNA: TGCGCCAGCAGCTTGTCCCCGACACGGGGGACTGAAGCTTTCTTT.

The chain is built from TRBV9 and TRBJ2-2, with D perhaps TRBD1 (5 bases). Germline V gene sequence: CDR1 SGDLS, CDR2 YYNGEE. V lost 3 bases, J lost 5 bases, and 14 bases lay in between. The CDR3 sequence is 15 residues long. CDR3 bases: TGTGCCAGCAGCGGGAACCCTTCAGGGACCGGGGAGCTGTTTTTT. Its protein product is CASSGNPSGTGELFF.

This sequence joins TRBV18 and TRBJ1-4, with D tentatively TRBD1 (5 bases). The CDR3 loop spans 14 amino acids. Trimming took 5 bases from V and 0 from J, leaving 7 bases between them. Germline lookup yields CDR1 KGHSH and CDR2 LQKENI. CDR3 loop: CASSETATNEKLFF. CDR3 nucleotide sequence: TGTGCCAGCTCAGAGACAGCAACTAATGAAAAACTGTTTTTT.

The sample holds a few counts of this clonotype. Germline and junction disagree at one end, which may indicate a read error. J is TRBJ1-1 and V is TRBV29-1, with TRBD1 matching 7 bases. This CDR3 is built from 15 residues. The germline CDR1 and CDR2 sequences are SQVTM and ANQGSEA. DNA of the CDR3: TGCAGCGTTGAGGAGCCGACAGGGAGAAAAACTGAGGCTTTCTTT. Translating gives CSVEEPTGRKTEAFF.

The rearrangement joins TRBV12-3 or TRBV12-4 to TRBJ2-2; no clear D. This CDR3 spans 14 amino acids. V lost 8 bases and J lost 5, with 15 bases in between. The CDR3, as DNA: TGTGCCAGCTGGTCGCTCATTACTACCGGGGAGCTGTTTTTT. Translation: CASWSLITTGELFF.

The rearrangement uses TRBV6-5 and TRBJ1-3; D unresolved. Germline CDR1 MNHEY, CDR2 SVGAGI. The CDR3 sequence is 14 residues long. The ends were cut back, 2 bases at V and 4 bases at J, with 9 bases in the middle. Here the CDR3 reads CASSYEQRGNTIYF. DNA of the CDR3: TGTGCCAGCAGTTACGAGCAGCGAGGAAACACCATATATTTT.

This clonotype was seen a handful of times. This chain links TRBV9 with TRBJ2-2; D not certain. Germline assignment: CDR1 SGDLS and CDR2 YYNGEE. The CDR3 extends over 14 amino acids. V was cut by 0 bases and J by 5 bases, with 8 bases left in between. The CDR3 spells CASSVDGRTGELFF. Written as DNA, the CDR3 is TGTGCCAGCAGCGTAGATGGAAGAACCGGGGAGCTGTTTTTT.

This clonotype was observed a handful of times. This rearrangement joins TRBV28 to TRBJ2-7, with D perhaps TRBD1 or TRBD2 (5 bases each). Trimming pared 5 bases from V and 3 bases from J, leaving 17 bases between. This CDR3 is built from 15 residues. Germline loops: CDR1 MDHEN, CDR2 SYDVKM. CDR3: CASSPVVRGSYEQYF. The CDR3 region has the DNA TGTGCCAGCAGTCCAGTGGTCCGGGGCAGCTACGAGCAGTACTTC. The whole variable domain, filled in from reference TRBV28 and TRBJ2-7, reads DVKVTQSSRYLVKRTGEKVFLECVQDMDHENMFWYRQDPGLGLRLIYFSYDVKMKEKGDIPEGYSVSREKKERFSLILESASTNQTSMYLCASSPVVRGSYEQYFGPGTRLTVT.

In its sample, this clonotype was seen a few times. The rearrangement uses TRBV7-9 and TRBJ1-4; D call uncertain. The V gene's germline CDR1 is SEHNR and CDR2 FQNEAQ (reference sequence). The CDR3 contains 14 residues. V was trimmed by 3 bases and J by 8 bases, leaving 13 bases between them. The DNA for the CDR3 is TGTGCCAGCAGCTTTCGCGGGCCAGGAGAAAAACTGTTTTTT. It codes for CASSFRGPGEKLFF.

The rearrangement links TRBV21-1 to TRBJ1-6; the DNA was not used to check the table's D call, TRBD1. TRBV21-1 is reported as a pseudogene. The CDR3 covers 17 residues. CDR3 loop: CASSNFQGSSYNSPLHF. The DNA of the CDR3 is TGTGCCAGCAGCAATTTCCAGGGAAGCTCCTATAATTCACCCCTCCACTTT.

There are a few counts of this clonotype. The genes are TRBV28 and TRBJ2-5; 8 bases match TRBD1. The J call may be in error: the DNA end matches TRBJ2-1 better. The CDR3 consists of 17 residues. Germline V gene data show CDR1 as MDHEN and CDR2 as SYDVKM. Here the CDR3 reads CASSLPSPGGARNEQFF. The CDR3 nucleotides read TGTGCCAGCAGTCTCCCATCTCCAGGGGGCGCGAGGAATGAGCAGTTCTTC.

The V call is TRBV10-3, the J call TRBJ1-2; TRBD1 matches 11 bases. After removal of 2 bases from V and 6 bases from J, the junction contained 11 bases not matched to a gene. This CDR3 spans 17 amino acids. Germline CDR1 and CDR2: ENHRY and SYGVKD. CDR3 coding DNA: TGTGCCATCAGTGAGACACATTCGGACAGGGGGCTGAATGGCTACACCTTC. Encoded protein: CAISETHSDRGLNGYTF.

This clonotype was observed a handful of times. The chain joins TRBV10-3 to TRBJ1-1; a possible D gene is TRBD1 (5 bases). In germline, CDR1 is ENHRY, CDR2 SYGVKD. Trimming took 5 bases from V and 7 from J, leaving 14 bases between them. CDR3 length: 13 amino acids. CDR3 sequence: CAISRGVNVEAFF. DNA for the CDR3: TGTGCCATCAGTAGGGGCGTTAATGTTGAAGCTTTCTTT.

V is TRBV29-1 and J is TRBJ2-2; a weak D match, TRBD2 (6 bases). CDR3 length equals 15 residues. V was clipped by 7 bases and J by 2 bases, with 17 bases between them. The germline V gene has CDR1 SQVTM and CDR2 ANQGSEA. The CDR3 DNA sequence: TGCAGCGCCTCGCGGGATTCTTACAACACCGGGGAGCTGTTTTTT. Protein sequence: CSASRDSYNTGELFF.

This clonotype was observed a handful of times. This chain connects TRBV15 to TRBJ2-7, with a weak D call TRBD2 (5 bases). The CDR3 contains 14 residues. Trimming cost V 0 bases and J 6 bases, with 12 bases left between them. Germline lookup yields CDR1 LNHNV and CDR2 YYDKDF (reference sequence). CDR3 protein: CATSREGSGIEQYF. Written as DNA, the CDR3 is TGTGCCACCAGCAGAGAGGGTTCCGGGATCGAGCAGTACTTC.

The chain is built from TRBV5-6 and TRBJ1-4; the D gene is possibly TRBD1 (6 bases). Trimming took 2 bases from V and 8 from J, leaving 13 bases between them. Germline values: CDR1 SGHDT, CDR2 YYEEEE. The CDR3 totals 14 residues. The CDR3 bases are TGTGCCAGCAGCTTACAGGGCTATCGGGAAAAACTGTTTTTT. It codes for CASSLQGYREKLFF.

This sequence joins TRBV15 and TRBJ2-3, with 7 bases fitting TRBD2. This CDR3 is built from 15 residues. Trimming took 8 bases from V and 2 from J; bases not matched to a gene: 10. Germline lookup yields CDR1 LNHNV and CDR2 YYDKDF (reference sequence). CDR3 protein: CATSASGLSTDTQYF. CDR3 sequence (DNA): TGTGCCACCTCTGCCTCGGGACTATCCACAGATACGCAGTATTTT. Supplemented by reference TRBV15 and TRBJ2-3, the full variable domain reads DAMVIQNPRYQVTQFGKPVTLSCSQTLNHNVMYWYQQKSSQAPKLLFHYYDKDFNNEADTPDNFQSRRPNTSFCFLDIRSPGLGDTAMYLCATSASGLSTDTQYFGPGTRLTVL.

The chain carries TRBV5-6 and TRBJ1-6; tentatively, D is TRBD1 (5 bases). Per germline, CDR1 SGHDT and CDR2 YYEEEE. This CDR3 spans 13 amino acids. V was pared by 6 bases and J by 14 bases, with 18 bases between. CDR3 nucleotide sequence: TGTGCCAGCAACTCGGACTCAGGGAGAACCCTCCACTTT. It encodes CASNSDSGRTLHF.